Detailed here is one T cell receptor beta chain. The data originate from a study of technical replicates of blood from a handful of donors. The table came from immunoSEQ multiplex PCR; TCRdb's copy has only in-frame clones and leaves some out. The sample has about 64,000 clones, 75% to 90% seen once. CDR1 SGHTA and CDR2 FQGNSA come from the germline V gene. Unmatched junction bases numbered 6, after V lost 5 bases and J lost 2 bases. CDR3 length: 17 amino acids. The clonotype originates from a human donor in good health. Some clones in this sample may be carry-over from other donors' samples. What was sequenced was PBMCs. This chain links TRBV7-2 with TRBJ2-7, with TRBD2 matching 16 bases. The CDR3 region is CASSTGTSGRATYEQYF. The CDR3 bases are TGTGCCAGCAGCACAGGGACTAGCGGGAGGGCGACCTACGAGCAGTACTTC.